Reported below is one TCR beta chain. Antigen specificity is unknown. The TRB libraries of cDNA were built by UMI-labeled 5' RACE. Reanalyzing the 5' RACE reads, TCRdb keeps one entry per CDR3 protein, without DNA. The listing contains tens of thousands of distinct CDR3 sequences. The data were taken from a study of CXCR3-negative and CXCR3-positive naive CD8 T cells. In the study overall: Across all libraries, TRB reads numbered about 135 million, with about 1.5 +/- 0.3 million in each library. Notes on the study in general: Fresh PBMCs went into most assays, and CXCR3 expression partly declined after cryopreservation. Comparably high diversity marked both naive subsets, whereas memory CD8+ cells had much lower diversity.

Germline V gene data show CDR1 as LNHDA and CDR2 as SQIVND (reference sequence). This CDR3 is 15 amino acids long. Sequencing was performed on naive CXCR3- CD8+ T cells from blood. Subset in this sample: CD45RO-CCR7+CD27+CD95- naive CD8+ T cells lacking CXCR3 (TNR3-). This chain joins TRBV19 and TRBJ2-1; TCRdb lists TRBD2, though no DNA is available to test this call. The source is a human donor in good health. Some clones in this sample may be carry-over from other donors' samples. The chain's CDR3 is CASSIGTSPYNEQFF.